This T cell receptor beta chain appears in the sequencing data of a study of blood T cell repertoires in COVID-19. Across the whole study: Researchers got acute and convalescent COVID-19 samples from the United States, Italy and Spain. PBMCs, B-cell-depleted T cells, or T cells provided the cDNA or gDNA that made up the material.

Per the study methods: Quantification of nucleated cells was approximated via reference gene primer amplification. The assay was immunoSEQ multiplex PCR, and TCRdb's table has in-frame clones only and misses some. V, J and clone size reflect that table, while D and trimming were determined from the DNA. This table has about 35,000 clones, approximately 90% appearing once. The CDR3 spans 17 residues. The V gene lost 0 bases and the J gene lost 2 bases, with 17 bases spanning the gap. Germline CDR1 and CDR2: MGHDK and SYGVNS. This chain uses TRBV25-1 with TRBJ2-7, with TRBD2 as a possible D gene (5 bases). The origin of this receptor is a man aged 45-60 years with active COVID-19. The sample was peripheral blood. In DNA, the CDR3 is TGTGCCAGCAGTGAATATAAAGGGAGCGGCTCGCCCTACGAGCAGTACTTC. Protein: CASSEYKGSGSPYEQYF.